The 27 T cell receptor beta chains in this list originate from one sample, sequenced in a study of shared clonotypes between healthy human individuals. Clones were sequenced by immunoSEQ multiplex PCR, and TCRdb holds only the in-frame ones, with some missing. Of over 800,000 clones listed, 80% to 95% were seen once; the top ten hold around 24%. CD45RO negativity and positive selection for CCR7 defined naive CD8 cells, a population that excluded terminally differentiated effector memory CD45RA+ cells. Source material: naive CD8+ T cells sorted from blood. The source is a man aged 30 to 45 in good health.

The gene calls are TRBV6-6 and TRBJ2-1, with TRBD2 identical over 7 bases. There are 15 residues in the CDR3. Germline V gives CDR1 MNHNY, CDR2 SVGAGI (reference sequence). V was clipped by 8 bases and J by 8 bases; unmatched bases: 15. In nucleotides, the CDR3 is TGTGCCAGCCGGAGTCATAGCGGGTCTTGGGATGAGCAGTTCTTC. It translates to CASRSHSGSWDEQFF.

This chain joins TRBV30 and TRBJ2-7, with D tentatively TRBD1 (6 bases). CDR1 GTSNPN and CDR2 SVGIG come from the germline V gene (reference sequence). V was shortened by 3 bases and J by 1 base, with 13 bases between the two germline ends. The CDR3 has 14 residues. The CDR3 reads CAWRVQGTSYEQYF. The CDR3, as DNA: TGTGCCTGGAGGGTACAGGGAACGTCCTACGAGCAGTACTTC.

The J gene is TRBJ2-3, the V gene TRBV7-6; D might be TRBD1 or TRBD2, each matching 6 bases. The ends were cut back, 5 bases at V and 7 bases at J, with 13 bases in the middle. From germline, CDR1 is SGHVS and CDR2 FNYEAQ. CDR3 length equals 13 residues. The CDR3 region has the DNA TGTGCCAGCAGCCTAGGGGGGCGAAATACGCAGTATTTT. It codes for CASSLGGRNTQYF. Full variable domain (outside the CDR3, taken from reference TRBV7-6 and TRBJ2-3): GAGVSQSPRYKVTKRGQDVALRCDPISGHVSLYWYRQALGQGPEFLTYFNYEAQQDKSGLPNDRFSAERPEGSISTLTIQRTEQRDSAMYRCASSLGGRNTQYFGPGTRLTVL.

The V call is TRBV5-1, the J call TRBJ1-1; D uncertain. From germline, CDR1 is SGHRS and CDR2 YFSETQ. Trimming took off 4 bases at V and 5 bases at J, with 15 bases between the two ends. The CDR3 has 14 residues. The CDR3 DNA sequence: TGCGCCAGCAGCCCCGAGGGAGGGTGGACTGAAGCTTTCTTT. Translating gives CASSPEGGWTEAFF. The whole variable domain, remainder taken from reference TRBV5-1 and TRBJ1-1, is KAGVTQTPRYLIKTRGQQVTLSCSPISGHRSVSWYQQTPGQGLQFLFEYFSETQRNKGNFPGRFSGRQFSNSRSEMNVSTLELGDSALYLCASSPEGGWTEAFFGQGTRLTVV.

This clone has a single count. The chain couples TRBV7-3 to TRBJ2-7, with 8 bases identical to TRBD1. This CDR3 is built from 19 residues. V shed 5 bases, J shed 2 bases, and the junction held 20 bases outside the gene matches. Looked up from germline, CDR1 is SGHTA and CDR2 is FQGTGA. DNA for the CDR3: TGTGCCAGCAGCCTTAGAACGACAGGGGTTAGGTTTTGGGCCTACGAGCAGTACTTC. Translating gives CASSLRTTGVRFWAYEQYF.

The CDR3 spells CASSSWDSTNTEAFF. The CDR3 DNA follows: TGTGCCAGCAGCTCCTGGGACAGTACGAACACTGAAGCTTTCTTT. V is TRBV7-9 and J is TRBJ1-1, with 7 bases that match TRBD1. CDR3 length equals 15 residues. Germline V gene lookup returns CDR1 SEHNR and CDR2 FQNEAQ (reference sequence). V trimming: 4 bases; J trimming: 1 base; junction bases outside the gene matches: 6. Variable domain in full (rest from reference TRBV7-9 and TRBJ1-1): DTGVSQNPRHKITKRGQNVTFRCDPISEHNRLYWYRQTLGQGPEFLTYFQNEAQLEKSRLLSDRFSAERPKGSFSTLEIQRTEQGDSAMYLCASSSWDSTNTEAFFGQGTRLTVV.

The V call is TRBV28, the J call TRBJ2-7; 7 bases line up with TRBD1. This CDR3 has 14 amino acids. Germline-derived CDR1 and CDR2 are MDHEN and SYDVKM. Losses at the gene ends were 6 bases for V and 2 bases for J; bases not matched to a gene: 7. Here the CDR3 DNA reads TGTGCCAGCAGCAAAGGACAGGACCCCTACGAGCAGTACTTC. Its translation is CASSKGQDPYEQYF.

In regard to this clone: The sample contains more than one DNA sequence encoding this CDR3. This sequence joins TRBV7-9 and TRBJ2-7; D not resolved. The germline V and J ends were trimmed by 0 bases and 4 bases, with 7 bases remaining between them. In germline, CDR1 is SEHNR, CDR2 FQNEAQ (reference sequence). This CDR3 contains 13 residues. CDR3 sequence (DNA): TGTGCCAGCAGCTTAGCGGGCGGTTACGAGCAGTACTTC. This translates into CASSLAGGYEQYF. The complete variable domain, with remaining parts taken from reference TRBV7-9 and TRBJ2-7, reads DTGVSQNPRHKITKRGQNVTFRCDPISEHNRLYWYRQTLGQGPEFLTYFQNEAQLEKSRLLSDRFSAERPKGSFSTLEIQRTEQGDSAMYLCASSLAGGYEQYFGPGTRLTVT.

The chain recombines TRBV7-9 with TRBJ1-3; no clear D. From germline, CDR1 is SEHNR and CDR2 FQNEAQ (reference sequence). V was shortened by 3 bases and J by 6 bases, with 12 bases between the two germline ends. This CDR3 is built from 14 residues. CDR3 amino acids: CASSFADSANTIYF. DNA of the CDR3: TGTGCCAGCAGCTTCGCGGACTCCGCAAACACCATATATTTT.

J is TRBJ2-7 and V is TRBV5-8; tentatively, D is TRBD1 (5 bases). Trimming shortened V by 3 bases and J by 3 bases, and 19 bases separated the two germline ends. Germline CDR1 is SGHTS and CDR2 is YDEGEE. There are 16 residues in the CDR3. The CDR3 loop is CASSSGGHPSLYEQYF. CDR3 nucleotide sequence: TGTGCCAGCAGCTCTGGCGGACATCCGTCCCTCTACGAGCAGTACTTC.

This chain connects TRBV6-6 to TRBJ2-7; D not resolved. Between the trimmed V and J ends, which lost 9 bases and 3 bases, there was a span of 9 bases. Germline V gives CDR1 MNHNY, CDR2 SVGAGI (reference sequence). The CDR3 contains 11 residues. CDR3 region: CASLSGYEQYF. The CDR3 DNA reads TGTGCCAGTTTGTCGGGCTACGAGCAGTACTTC.

This chain joins TRBV7-2 and TRBJ2-2; possible D gene TRBD2, 5 bases. Looked up from germline, CDR1 is SGHTA and CDR2 is FQGNSA. Trimming cost V 5 bases and J 3 bases, with 16 bases left between them. The CDR3 spans 16 residues. The chain's CDR3 is CASSLKKPGDTGELFF. In nucleotides, the CDR3 is TGTGCCAGCAGCCTTAAAAAACCCGGGGACACCGGGGAGCTGTTTTTT.

The chain couples TRBV27 to TRBJ2-7; D possibly uses TRBD1 or TRBD2 (6 bases each). The CDR3 is 16 residues long. The germline gives CDR1 MNHEY, CDR2 SMNVEV (reference sequence). V lost 0 bases and J 2 bases, leaving 14 bases between the germline ends. This CDR3 is CASSLSIGGPTYEQYF. The CDR3 DNA sequence: TGTGCCAGCAGTTTATCGATTGGGGGGCCTACCTACGAGCAGTACTTC.

The chain joins TRBV5-8 to TRBJ2-2; 7 bases agree with TRBD1. CDR1 and CDR2 (germline): SGHTS, YDEGEE. This CDR3 comprises 15 residues. The V gene end was trimmed by 2 bases and the J gene end by 3 bases; junction bases not matched to a gene: 4. The chain's CDR3 is CASSFKTGYTGELFF. CDR3 DNA sequence: TGTGCCAGCAGCTTTAAGACAGGGTACACCGGGGAGCTGTTTTTT. Full variable domain (remainder filled in from reference TRBV5-8 and TRBJ2-2): EAGVTQSPTHLIKTRGQQATLRCSPISGHTSVYWYQQALGLGLQFLLWYDEGEERNRGNFPPRFSGRQFPNYSSELNVNALELEDSALYLCASSFKTGYTGELFFGEGSRLTVL.

V and J are TRBV27 and TRBJ1-1; D unclear. V shed 0 bases and J shed 5 bases, with 13 bases lying between them. Looked up from germline, CDR1 is MNHEY and CDR2 is SMNVEV (reference sequence). The CDR3 sequence is 15 residues long. CDR3 sequence (DNA): TGTGCCAGCAGTTTATCCCCGGGTCCGAGTACTGAAGCTTTCTTT. This sequence encodes CASSLSPGPSTEAFF.

This clone was found once. The sample has other DNA sequences that encode this CDR3 too. This chain connects TRBV5-5 to TRBJ2-5, with TRBD1 matching 10 bases. The germline CDR1 and CDR2 sequences are SGHKS and YYEKEE (reference sequence). The CDR3 has 15 amino acids. Losses at the gene ends were 4 bases for V and 4 bases for J; bases not matched to a gene: 7. The CDR3 reads CASSLPDRGRETQYF. The CDR3 DNA reads TGTGCCAGCAGCCTCCCAGACAGGGGGCGAGAGACCCAGTACTTC.

The genes are TRBV5-1 and TRBJ2-1; D unresolved. The length of the CDR3 is 12 residues. Between the trimmed V and J ends, which lost 2 bases and 7 bases, there was a span of 7 bases. The germline V gene encodes CDR1 SGHRS and CDR2 YFSETQ. The CDR3 spells CASSFLLNEQFF. The CDR3 DNA reads as TGCGCCAGCAGCTTCCTGCTTAATGAGCAGTTCTTC.

Comments on this clone: This specimen includes other DNA sequences encoding the same CDR3. The chain joins TRBV9 to TRBJ1-5, with D maybe TRBD1 (5 bases). The CDR3 covers 15 residues. Trimming took 0 bases from V and 1 from J, leaving 8 bases between them. Per germline, CDR1 SGDLS and CDR2 YYNGEE. CDR3 residues: CASSVGQGSNQPQHF. In DNA form, the CDR3 reads TGTGCCAGCAGCGTAGGCCAGGGAAGCAATCAGCCCCAGCATTTT. The whole variable domain, filled in from reference TRBV9 and TRBJ1-5, reads DSGVTQTPKHLITATGQRVTLRCSPRSGDLSVYWYQQSLDQGLQFLIQYYNGEERAKGNILERFSAQQFPDLHSELNLSSLELGDSALYFCASSVGQGSNQPQHFGDGTRLSIL.

This chain uses TRBV29-1 with TRBJ1-1; the D gene is possibly TRBD1 (6 bases). Germline CDR1 SQVTM, CDR2 ANQGSEA. The CDR3 runs 13 residues. Trimming took off 3 bases at V and 5 bases at J, with 13 bases between the two ends. The CDR3 DNA is TGCAGCGTTGACGGGGGGCGCGGGACTGAAGCTTTCTTT. Its protein is CSVDGGRGTEAFF.

The rearrangement links TRBV10-3 to TRBJ2-7; 11 bases agree with TRBD2. Germline CDR1 is ENHRY and CDR2 is SYGVKD. V lost 4 bases to trimming and J lost 7 bases; unmatched junction nucleotides: 9. The length of the CDR3 is 15 residues. CDR3 DNA sequence: TGTGCCATCAGTGTTGAGACTAGCGGGGTGTGGGAGCAGTACTTC. It translates to CAISVETSGVWEQYF.

J is TRBJ2-1 and V is TRBV27; D gene uncertain. Germline-derived CDR1 and CDR2 are MNHEY and SMNVEV (reference sequence). The CDR3 covers 13 residues. V was trimmed by 0 bases and J by 7 bases, leaving 7 bases between them. The CDR3 DNA follows: TGTGCCAGCAGTTTATCGGCTTCGAATGAGCAGTTCTTC. Residues: CASSLSASNEQFF.

Concerning this clone: The sample has other DNA sequences that encode this CDR3 too. J is TRBJ2-2 and V is TRBV27; possibly TRBD1 or TRBD2 for D (5 bases each). V gave up 3 bases and J gave up 1 base, with 9 bases separating them. Germline CDR1 reads MNHEY; CDR2 reads SMNVEV (reference sequence). This CDR3 is 15 amino acids long. Here the CDR3 DNA reads TGTGCCAGCAGTTTGGCAGGGAGGAACACCGGGGAGCTGTTTTTT. This translates into CASSLAGRNTGELFF.

As regards this clone: The missing conserved phenylalanine or tryptophan at the end of this CDR3 makes a read error likely. It is unclear where the CDR3 begins or ends on the DNA, so no DNA is shown, and the CDR3 is as TCRdb lists it. The rearrangement links TRBV13 to TRBJ2-7; TRBD1 is taken as the D call from the table, unchecked against the DNA. Germline CDR1 is PRHDT and CDR2 is FYEKMQ (reference sequence). The CDR3 spans 12 residues, counting both ends. CDR3 sequence reads: CASSDRQGDFSI.

The V call is TRBV9, the J call TRBJ2-7, with 11 bases identical to TRBD2. This CDR3 is built from 14 residues. The V segment lost 3 bases and the J segment 2 bases; nucleotides outside the gene matches: 1. Germline-derived CDR1 and CDR2 are SGDLS and YYNGEE. The CDR3 DNA reads as TGTGCCAGCAGCGCGGGACTAGCGGCCTACGAGCAGTACTTC. This translates into CASSAGLAAYEQYF. The full variable domain, rest sourced from reference TRBV9 and TRBJ2-7, is DSGVTQTPKHLITATGQRVTLRCSPRSGDLSVYWYQQSLDQGLQFLIQYYNGEERAKGNILERFSAQQFPDLHSELNLSSLELGDSALYFCASSAGLAAYEQYFGPGTRLTVT.

V is TRBV6-4 and J is TRBJ2-1; tentatively, D is TRBD1 (5 bases). Germline V lookup: CDR1 MRHNA, CDR2 SNTAGT. Trimming left V 2 bases short and J 10 bases short, with 12 bases between. The CDR3 is made up of 13 amino acids. The CDR3 here is CASSDMETGEQFF. The CDR3 nucleotides read TGTGCCAGCAGTGACATGGAAACAGGCGAGCAGTTCTTC.

To note about this clone: In the same sample, other DNA sequences code for this CDR3. The chain recombines TRBV2 with TRBJ2-7; TRBD1 matches at 12 bases. Germline V gene sequence: CDR1 SNHLY, CDR2 FYNNEI. This CDR3 comprises 15 residues. The V and J ends lost 3 bases and 4 bases, in that order; junction bases with no gene match: 4. The chain's CDR3 is CASSEGTGGSYEQYF. The DNA for the CDR3 is TGTGCCAGCAGTGAGGGGACAGGGGGCTCTTACGAGCAGTACTTC. Looking up the rest from reference TRBV2 and TRBJ2-7 gives the full variable domain: EPEVTQTPSHQVTQMGQEVILRCVPISNHLYFYWYRQILGQKVEFLVSFYNNEISEKSEIFDDQFSVERPDGSNFTLKIRSTKLEDSAMYFCASSEGTGGSYEQYFGPGTRLTVT.

The rearrangement uses TRBV30 and TRBJ1-1, with TRBD1 identical over 9 bases. Trimming removed 3 bases from V and 8 bases from J; junction bases left unmatched: 13. The germline V gene encodes CDR1 GTSNPN and CDR2 SVGIG (reference sequence). The CDR3 has 15 amino acids. The CDR3 DNA is TGTGCCTGGAGCCTCCGGACAGGGGCAAAGGGAGAAGCTTTCTTT. As protein: CAWSLRTGAKGEAFF. The entire variable domain, with the rest obtained from reference TRBV30 and TRBJ1-1, is as follows: SQTIHQWPATLVQPVGSPLSLECTVEGTSNPNLYWYRQAAGRGLQLLFYSVGIGQISSEVPQNLSASRPQDRQFILSSKKLLLSDSGFYLCAWSLRTGAKGEAFFGQGTRLTVV.